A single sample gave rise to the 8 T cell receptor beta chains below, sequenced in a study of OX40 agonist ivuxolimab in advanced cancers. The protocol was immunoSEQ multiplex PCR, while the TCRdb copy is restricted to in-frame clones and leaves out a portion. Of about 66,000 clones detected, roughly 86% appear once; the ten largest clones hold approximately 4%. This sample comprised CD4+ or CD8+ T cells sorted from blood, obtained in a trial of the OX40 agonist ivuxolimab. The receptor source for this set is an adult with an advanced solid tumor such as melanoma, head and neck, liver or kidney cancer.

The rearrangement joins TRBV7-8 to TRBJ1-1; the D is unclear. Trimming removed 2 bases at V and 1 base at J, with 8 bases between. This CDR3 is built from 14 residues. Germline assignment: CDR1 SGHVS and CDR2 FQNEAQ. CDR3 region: CASSLKSSNTEAFF. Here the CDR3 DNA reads TGTGCCAGCAGCTTAAAGAGTTCGAACACTGAAGCTTTCTTT.

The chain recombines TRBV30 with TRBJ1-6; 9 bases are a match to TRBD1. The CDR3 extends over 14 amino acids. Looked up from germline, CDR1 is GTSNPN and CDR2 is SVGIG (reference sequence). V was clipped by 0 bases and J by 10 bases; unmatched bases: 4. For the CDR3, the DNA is TGTGCCTGGAGTGTACAGGGGGCGCGGTCACCCCTCCACTTT. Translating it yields CAWSVQGARSPLHF.

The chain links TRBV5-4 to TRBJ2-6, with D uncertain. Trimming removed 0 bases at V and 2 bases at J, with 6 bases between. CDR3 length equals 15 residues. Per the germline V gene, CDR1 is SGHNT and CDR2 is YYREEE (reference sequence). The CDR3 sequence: CASSLAKTGANVLTF. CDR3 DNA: TGTGCCAGCAGCTTGGCCAAAACTGGGGCCAACGTCCTGACTTTC.

CDR3 nucleotides: TGTGCCAGCAGCTTGGGAGGGCAGCAAAACTATGGCTACACCTTC. It translates to CASSLGGQQNYGYTF. This chain uses TRBV7-2 with TRBJ1-2; D remains unclear. This CDR3 is built from 15 residues. Between the trimmed V and J ends, which lost 3 bases and 2 bases, there was a span of 13 bases. Germline V gives CDR1 SGHTA, CDR2 FQGNSA.

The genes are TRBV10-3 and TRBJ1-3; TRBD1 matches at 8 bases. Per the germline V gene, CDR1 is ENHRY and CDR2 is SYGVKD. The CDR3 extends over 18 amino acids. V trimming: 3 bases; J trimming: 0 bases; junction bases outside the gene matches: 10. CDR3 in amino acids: CAISDWTGTVSSGNTIYF. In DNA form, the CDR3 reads TGTGCCATCAGTGATTGGACAGGGACCGTTAGCTCTGGAAACACCATATATTTT.

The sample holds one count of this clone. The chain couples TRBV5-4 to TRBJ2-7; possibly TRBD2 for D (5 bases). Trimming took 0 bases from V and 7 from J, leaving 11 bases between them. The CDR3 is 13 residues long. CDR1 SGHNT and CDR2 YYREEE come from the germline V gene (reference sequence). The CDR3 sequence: CASSLGHEREQYF. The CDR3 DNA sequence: TGTGCCAGCAGCTTGGGACACGAGCGGGAGCAGTACTTC.

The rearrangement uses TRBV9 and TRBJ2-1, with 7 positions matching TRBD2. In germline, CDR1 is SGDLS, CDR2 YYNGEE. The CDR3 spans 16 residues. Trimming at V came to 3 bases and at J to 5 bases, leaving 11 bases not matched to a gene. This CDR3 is CASSASLEGLNNEQFF. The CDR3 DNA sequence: TGTGCCAGCAGCGCATCCCTGGAGGGACTAAACAATGAGCAGTTCTTC.

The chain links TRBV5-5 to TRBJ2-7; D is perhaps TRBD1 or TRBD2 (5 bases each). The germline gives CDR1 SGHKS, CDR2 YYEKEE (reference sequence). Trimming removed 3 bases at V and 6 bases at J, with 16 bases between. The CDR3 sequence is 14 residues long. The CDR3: CASSWGPAGGEQYF. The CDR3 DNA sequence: TGTGCCAGCAGCTGGGGACCCGCCGGCGGCGAGCAGTACTTC.